What follows are 10 T cell receptor beta chains derived from one specimen sequenced in a study of blood T cell repertoires in COVID-19. The assay was immunoSEQ multiplex PCR, and TCRdb's table has in-frame clones only and misses some. The profile covers over 100,000 clones, with approximately 81% appearing a single time and roughly 1.5% taken by the ten largest. The sequenced sample was peripheral blood. Receptor source: a man aged 35-49 years with acute or convalescent COVID-19.

V is TRBV6-2 or TRBV6-3 and J is TRBJ1-4; D not certain. V was pared by 2 bases and J by 0 bases, with 13 bases between. This CDR3 region has 17 residues. Germline V CDR1 and CDR2: MNHEY, SVGEGT. CDR3 nucleotide sequence: TGTGCCAGCAGTTACCCAACCTCGGGAGCAACTAATGAAAAACTGTTTTTT. It codes for CASSYPTSGATNEKLFF.

The rearrangement uses TRBV12-3 or TRBV12-4 and TRBJ1-1, with TRBD1 as a possible D gene (5 bases). The CDR3 is 13 residues long. V was trimmed by 10 bases and J by 5 bases, leaving 17 bases between them. CDR3 loop: CATHPRGGTEAFF. CDR3 in DNA: TGTGCCACCCATCCTCGGGGGGGGACTGAAGCTTTCTTT.

V gene TRBV11-2 combines with J gene TRBJ1-2; 7 bases agree with TRBD1. The CDR3 length is 13 residues. The V and J ends lost 5 bases and 5 bases, in that order; junction bases with no gene match: 5. Germline V gene lookup returns CDR1 SGHAT and CDR2 FQNNGV. The CDR3 nucleotides are TGTGCCAGCAGCCCGGGACAGCATTATGGCTACACCTTC. Protein: CASSPGQHYGYTF. The variable domain in full, with the rest retrieved from reference TRBV11-2 and TRBJ1-2, is EAGVAQSPRYKIIEKRQSVAFWCNPISGHATLYWYQQILGQGPKLLIQFQNNGVVDDSQLPKDRFSAERLKGVDSTLKIQPAKLEDSAVYLCASSPGQHYGYTFGSGTRLTVV.

V usage is TRBV7-8 and J usage is TRBJ2-5; 10 nucleotides line up with TRBD2. V was clipped by 3 bases and J by 5 bases; unmatched bases: 9. The CDR3 runs 16 residues. Per germline, CDR1 SGHVS and CDR2 FQNEAQ. The CDR3, as DNA: TGTGCCAGCAGCTTGCGCAGCGGGGGGGCCTGGGAGACCCAGTACTTC. Its protein is CASSLRSGGAWETQYF.

This rearrangement joins TRBV2 to TRBJ2-7; 10 bases are shared with TRBD2. The germline V gene has CDR1 SNHLY and CDR2 FYNNEI. The junction had 16 bases not matched to a gene; V was cut back by 6 bases and J by 11 bases. This CDR3 contains 15 residues. The CDR3 DNA sequence: TGTGCCAGCAGGTATTGGACTAGCGGACCAACTCCGGAGTACTTC. This encodes CASRYWTSGPTPEYF. Based on the CDR3 plus reference TRBV2 and TRBJ2-7, the full variable domain is EPEVTQTPSHQVTQMGQEVILRCVPISNHLYFYWYRQILGQKVEFLVSFYNNEISEKSEIFDDQFSVERPDGSNFTLKIRSTKLEDSAMYFCASRYWTSGPTPEYFGPGTRLTVT.

The J gene is TRBJ2-1, the V gene TRBV7-3, with D tentatively TRBD2 (5 bases). Per germline, CDR1 SGHTA and CDR2 FQGTGA. V was cut by 4 bases and J by 0 bases, with 13 bases left in between. CDR3 length: 16 amino acids. CDR3 DNA: TGTGCCAGCAGCTCCGCTGTTGGACTCTCCTACAATGAGCAGTTCTTC. Its translation is CASSSAVGLSYNEQFF.

This chain uses TRBV4-2 with TRBJ1-5; TRBD1 aligns across 8 bases. Trimming cost V 2 bases and J 2 bases; bases outside gene matches: 5. This CDR3 has 16 amino acids. Per germline, CDR1 LGHNA and CDR2 YNFKEQ. The CDR3 DNA reads as TGTGCCAGCAGCCAACTCGACAGGGGCGGCAATCAGCCCCAGCATTTT. Amino acids: CASSQLDRGGNQPQHF.

The V call is TRBV7-9, the J call TRBJ1-1; D is unresolved. Trimming left V 1 base short and J 1 base short, with 7 bases between. Per the germline V gene, CDR1 is SEHNR and CDR2 is FQNEAQ (reference sequence). This CDR3 is built from 14 residues. CDR3 in DNA: TGTGCCAGCAGCTTAGTTAGAGGGAACACTGAAGCTTTCTTT. Protein: CASSLVRGNTEAFF.

This rearrangement joins TRBV6-5 to TRBJ2-7; the match to TRBD2 covers 13 bases. Germline loops: CDR1 MNHEY, CDR2 SVGAGI. V shed 6 bases, J shed 8 bases, and the junction held 10 bases outside the gene matches. This CDR3 contains 15 residues. This CDR3 is CASSPTGLAGAKQYF. The CDR3 DNA is TGTGCCAGCAGCCCCACCGGACTAGCGGGGGCCAAGCAGTACTTC.

V gene TRBV19 combines with J gene TRBJ1-1; 7 bases are a match to TRBD1. The germline gives CDR1 LNHDA, CDR2 SQIVND (reference sequence). Unmatched junction bases numbered 5, after V lost 4 bases and J lost 3 bases. This CDR3 spans 14 amino acids. The CDR3 nucleotides are TGTGCCAGTAGTAGGGACAGCCCGTACACTGAAGCTTTCTTT. This sequence encodes CASSRDSPYTEAFF.